This T cell receptor (beta chain) was retrieved from a study of identical twins. Template switching added a universal primer binding site, and final cDNA carried unique molecular identifiers. Each CDR3 protein gets one entry after TCRdb re-called the 5' RACE reads with MiXCR. The data contain roughly 250,000 distinct CDR3 sequences, around 7% of them seen just once; the ten biggest clones take up roughly 3.6%. Germline V gene lookup returns CDR1 MNHEY and CDR2 SVGEGT. This CDR3 comprises 14 residues. The V and J ends lost 2 bases and 10 bases respectively, with 15 bases between them. With respect to this clonotype: Its antigen is unidentified.

Findings and limits, study-wide: The conclusions drew on cross-sectional statistical analysis instead of tracking the same donors.

Separately, the same data were catalogued under a study of yellow fever vaccine responses in identical twins.

The source of this sequence is a woman aged 18-30 years in good health. Sequencing was done on a sample of memory (CD45RO+) T cells sorted from blood. The chain combines TRBV6-2 or TRBV6-3 with TRBJ2-1, with a weak D call TRBD2 (6 bases). The CDR3 DNA reads TGTGCCAGCAGTTACGTCAGCGGGTCGACAGAGCAGTTCTTC. Translating gives CASSYVSGSTEQFF.